Presented here are 17 T cell receptor beta chains from one specimen sequenced in a study of blood T cell repertoires in COVID-19. Measured with immunoSEQ multiplex PCR; TCRdb has only the in-frame clones, and not every one. Among 65,000 to 70,000 clones listed, roughly 86% were seen once. The material sequenced was peripheral blood. These receptors were taken from a middle-aged man with COVID-19, enrolled during active disease.

The chain carries TRBV5-4 and TRBJ1-1; TRBD1 aligns across 7 bases. There are 13 residues in the CDR3. V trimming: 4 bases; J trimming: 6 bases; junction bases outside the gene matches: 6. Germline V gene data show CDR1 as SGHNT and CDR2 as YYREEE (reference sequence). The CDR3 DNA reads as TGTGCCAGCAGCCCCCGACAGGGCGCTGAAGCTTTCTTT. Its protein is CASSPRQGAEAFF.

This clone was seen repeatedly, ten times or more. Other DNA sequences in this sample translate to the same CDR3. The chain employs TRBV9 and TRBJ1-3; 7 nucleotides align to TRBD1. The length of the CDR3 is 16 residues. Germline V gene sequence: CDR1 SGDLS, CDR2 YYNGEE. J lost 0 bases, V lost 3 bases, and 6 bases had no gene match. The CDR3 region is CASSADRESSGNTIYF. The CDR3 nucleotides read TGTGCCAGCAGCGCTGACAGGGAGAGCTCTGGAAACACCATATATTTT.

The J gene is TRBJ1-5, the V gene TRBV2; D is undetermined. Germline CDR1 reads SNHLY; CDR2 reads FYNNEI. Trimming left V 5 bases short and J 4 bases short, with 15 bases between. This CDR3 region has 15 residues. CDR3 bases: TGTGCCAGCAGTAGGGAGGCTAGGTGGAATCAGCCCCAGCATTTT. Its translation: CASSREARWNQPQHF.

This clone was seen more than once but under ten times. The chain is built from TRBV28 and TRBJ2-2; unclear D gene. This CDR3 has 14 amino acids. V was pared by 3 bases and J by 1 base, with 6 bases between. The germline CDR1 and CDR2 sequences are MDHEN and SYDVKM. The CDR3 DNA is TGTGCCAGCAGTTTCTCAGGGAACACCGGGGAGCTGTTTTTT. This gives the protein CASSFSGNTGELFF. The whole variable domain, filled in from reference TRBV28 and TRBJ2-2, reads DVKVTQSSRYLVKRTGEKVFLECVQDMDHENMFWYRQDPGLGLRLIYFSYDVKMKEKGDIPEGYSVSREKKERFSLILESASTNQTSMYLCASSFSGNTGELFFGEGSRLTVL.

The chain carries TRBV7-2 and TRBJ2-7; 9 bases line up with TRBD1. CDR1 SGHTA and CDR2 FQGNSA come from the germline V gene. This CDR3 has 16 residues. J gave up 4 bases and V 3 bases, and 10 bases lay outside the gene matches. Written as DNA, the CDR3 is TGTGCCAGCAGCTTCTCCGCCTCCGGGACAGGGTACGAGCAGTACTTC. Encoded protein: CASSFSASGTGYEQYF.

This chain joins TRBV5-1 and TRBJ1-2; 7 nucleotides align to TRBD1. V gave up 5 bases and J gave up 7 bases; unmatched junction bases: 20. The CDR3 has 17 amino acids. Germline V gene data show CDR1 as SGHRS and CDR2 as YFSETQ. The CDR3 reads CASRRLSGQKDPFGYTF. The CDR3 DNA sequence: TGCGCCAGCAGACGACTCTCGGGACAGAAGGACCCGTTTGGCTACACCTTC.

This clone has a handful of counts. The chain employs TRBV11-2 and TRBJ1-5; D is unclear. The length of the CDR3 is 14 residues. V lost 0 bases to trimming and J lost 5 bases, with 8 bases between them. CDR1 SGHAT and CDR2 FQNNGV come from the germline V gene. This CDR3 is CASSLEGSHQPQHF. The DNA for the CDR3 is TGTGCCAGCAGCTTAGAAGGGAGCCATCAGCCCCAGCATTTT.

This clone was recorded a few times. The V gene is TRBV7-2, the J gene TRBJ2-1; D is ambiguous. This CDR3 is built from 11 residues. Trimming pared 5 bases from V and 8 bases from J, leaving 7 bases between. Germline V CDR1 and CDR2: SGHTA, FQGNSA. In DNA form, the CDR3 reads TGTGCCAGCAGCCAACTTTATGAGCAGTTCTTC. Encoded protein: CASSQLYEQFF.

This clone was picked up one time. In nucleotides, the CDR3 is TGTGCCAGCAGCACCGGGACAGAGGCTATGGGCTACACCTTC. Protein product: CASSTGTEAMGYTF. This chain uses TRBV3-1 (or the pseudogene TRBV3-2) with TRBJ1-2; 7 bases match TRBD1. The V segment lost 5 bases and the J segment 8 bases; nucleotides outside the gene matches: 11. Germline V CDR1 and CDR2: LGHDT, YNNKEL (reference sequence). This CDR3 has 14 amino acids.

The chain joins TRBV6-5 to TRBJ2-3; D ambiguous. The germline gives CDR1 MNHEY, CDR2 SVGAGI. Trimming shortened V by 4 bases and J by 1 base, and 9 bases separated the two germline ends. This CDR3 has 14 residues. The CDR3 sequence: CASSSRVGTDTQYF. DNA of the CDR3: TGTGCCAGCAGTTCCCGCGTTGGCACAGATACGCAGTATTTT.

This rearrangement joins TRBV5-5 to TRBJ1-5; tentatively, D is TRBD1 (6 bases). Germline lookup yields CDR1 SGHKS and CDR2 YYEKEE (reference sequence). The CDR3 covers 13 residues. V lost 5 bases to trimming and J lost 5 bases, with 11 bases between them. The CDR3 bases are TGTGCCAGCAGTTGGGACACTGATCAGCCCCAGCATTTT. Amino acids: CASSWDTDQPQHF.

The V gene is TRBV19, the J gene TRBJ1-1, with a weak D call TRBD1 (5 bases). Germline values: CDR1 LNHDA, CDR2 SQIVND (reference sequence). Deletions cut 5 bases from V and 3 bases from J, with 10 bases between. The CDR3 has 13 amino acids. CDR3 in amino acids: CASSLVRDTEAFF. In DNA form, the CDR3 reads TGTGCCAGTAGTCTGGTCAGGGACACTGAAGCTTTCTTT.

The chain employs TRBV28 and TRBJ1-2; 8 bases agree with TRBD1. The V gene's germline CDR1 is MDHEN and CDR2 SYDVKM. Losses at the gene ends were 2 bases for V and 7 bases for J; bases not matched to a gene: 3. The CDR3 runs to 13 residues. Here the CDR3 reads CASSLQGAFGYTF. In DNA, the CDR3 is TGTGCCAGCAGTTTACAGGGGGCGTTTGGCTACACCTTC.

The table lists this clone with a few counts. The rearrangement uses TRBV4-1 and TRBJ2-4, with TRBD1 identical over 11 bases. CDR3 length: 14 amino acids. The V and J ends lost 4 bases and 7 bases, in that order; junction bases with no gene match: 3. CDR1 and CDR2 (germline): MGHRA, YSYEKL. Written as DNA, the CDR3 is TGCGCCAGCAGCCGGACAGGGGGCCGGAACATTCAGTACTTC. Amino acids: CASSRTGGRNIQYF.

V and J are TRBV5-4 and TRBJ1-3, with 9 bases that match TRBD1. Germline V lookup: CDR1 SGHNT, CDR2 YYREEE (reference sequence). V lost 4 bases to trimming and J lost 6 bases; unmatched junction nucleotides: 5. The CDR3 runs 14 residues. The CDR3, as DNA: TGTGCCAGCAGCCGGGACAGGGAAACAAACACCATATATTTT. Amino acids: CASSRDRETNTIYF.

This sequence joins TRBV3-1 (or the pseudogene TRBV3-2) and TRBJ2-1, with TRBD2 identical over 9 bases. This CDR3 is built from 20 residues. The germline gives CDR1 LGHDT, CDR2 YNNKEL (reference sequence). J gave up 4 bases and V 0 bases, and 16 bases lay outside the gene matches. The CDR3 nucleotides read TGTGCCAGCAGCCAAGACTGGAGAAGCGGGGGGCCCAAGGTTTACAATGAGCAGTTCTTC. This sequence encodes CASSQDWRSGGPKVYNEQFF.

The chain carries TRBV5-6 and TRBJ2-1; 7 bases are a match to TRBD1. In germline, CDR1 is SGHDT, CDR2 YYEEEE. Germline trimming cut 0 bases from V and 8 bases from J; bases unmatched to any gene: 8. This CDR3 spans 15 amino acids. The CDR3 DNA follows: TGTGCCAGCAGCTTGGCCTCCGACAGGGTTCATGAGCAGTTCTTC. It codes for CASSLASDRVHEQFF.